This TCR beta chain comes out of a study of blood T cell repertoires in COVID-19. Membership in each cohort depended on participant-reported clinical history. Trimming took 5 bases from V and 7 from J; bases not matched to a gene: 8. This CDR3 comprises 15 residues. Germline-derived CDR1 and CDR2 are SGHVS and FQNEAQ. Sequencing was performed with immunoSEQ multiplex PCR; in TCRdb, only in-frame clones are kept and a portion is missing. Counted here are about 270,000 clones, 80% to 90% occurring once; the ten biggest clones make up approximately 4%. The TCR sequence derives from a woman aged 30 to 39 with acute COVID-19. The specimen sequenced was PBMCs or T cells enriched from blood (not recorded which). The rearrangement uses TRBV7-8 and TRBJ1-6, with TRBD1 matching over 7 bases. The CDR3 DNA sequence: TGTGCCAGCAGCCCTACCGGGACAGCGAATTCACCCCTCCACTTT. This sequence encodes CASSPTGTANSPLHF.